Described below is a single T cell receptor beta chain sequence and its context. No cognate antigen has been identified for it. No base-level quality is on record; no much larger clone is a single base apart. The data originate from a study of blood T cell repertoires in COVID-19 (dated by TCRdb to about 2020). For the study in its entirety: Samples from collaborators originated in the United States, Italy and Spain and spanned both the acute and convalescent phases of COVID-19. The material from the prospective study consisted of cDNA or gDNA derived from T cells, B-cell-depleted T cells, or PBMCs. Deeply sampled blood TCRbeta repertoires from subjects exposed to, actively infected with, or recovered from COVID-19 were included in the dataset. The repertoires were released in a freely available public database meant as a resource for research on the immune response to SARS-CoV-2. Samples were obtained from the ongoing ImmuneRACE study (first 160 participants) and from 1,254 subjects provided by 6 global collaborators. The sample metadata nearly always contained a de-identified subject ID, COVID-19 status, age in years and sex. Where available, HLA class I and class II types were obtained from metadata supplied by the sample provider rather than from assay-based typing. Broad study findings and their caveats: The amount of clinical and demographic metadata varied by source and participant and was provided uncurated.

TCRbeta CDR3 regions were amplified from genomic DNA by means of the immunoSEQ Assay, a bias-controlled multiplex PCR. The study's own analysis went as follows. Within the assay, amplification of reference gene primers was used to estimate how many nucleated cells each sample contained. Sequence reads were collapsed and filtered to measure the absolute abundance of every unique TCRbeta CDR3 rearrangement. For each sample, productive Simpson clonality was calculated by taking the square root of Simpson's diversity index across productive rearrangements. This immuneACCESS table, as held by TCRdb, lists in-frame sequences with V and J called but not all clones. Of the missing ones, under half trace to an unresolved V gene in checked studies; the others have no known cause. The V and J calls and clone size come from that table; D and trimming were worked out from the DNA. The sample table contains about 76,000 clones; only one count was recorded for around nine tenths of them. 5.8% of the sample lies in the top ten.

Each collaborating institution followed its own protocols to collect whole blood in K2EDTA tubes. For TCRbeta analysis, collaborators shipped samples as frozen whole blood, isolated PBMCs, or DNA extracted from either of those sample types. Spanning cysteine to phenylalanine, the CDR3 consists of 12 amino acids. Only the CDR3 region is kept as DNA, spanning 36 bases read in frame from base 1. The germline V gene sets CDR1 to MNHEY and CDR2 to SVGEGT. Deletion took 4 bases off V and 8 bases off J, with a span of 9 bases between the germline ends. This receptor was identified in a human donor in a cohort sampled during active COVID-19. The source material was peripheral blood. The sequence joins TRBV6-2 or TRBV6-3 to TRBJ2-1, with the D gene not confidently named. The bases are TGTGCCAGCAGTTCTCTCTCCCATGAGCAGTTCTTC. Its protein product is CASSSLSHEQFF.